Given below is one T cell receptor (beta chain) in context. Its antigen is currently not known. Within one base of it there is no much larger clone, and no base qualities were kept. Its CDR3 holds 14 amino acids, cysteine through phenylalanine. Only the CDR3 DNA is retained, 42 bases long and in frame from the first base. V is cut by 5 bases and J by 0 bases, and the space between the germline ends is 10 bases. As encoded in the germline V gene (reference sequence), CDR1 is SEHNR while CDR2 is FQNEAQ. This entry is derived from a study of CD8+ T cells in alopecia areata (dated by TCRdb to the late 2010s). About the investigation overall: The treated patients took part in an open-label pilot trial in which moderate-to-severe alopecia areata was treated with oral tofacitinib at 5 to 10 mg twice daily. Patients received tofacitinib for 6 to 18 months and were then followed off drug for 6 months to check for delayed response and recurrence. Disease severity in treated patients was measured with the SALT score, which quantifies the percentage of affected scalp surface area. In both human patients and the C3H/HeJ mouse model, the study applied high-throughput TCRbeta sequencing to look at T cell clonal expansion in alopecia areata. Human TCRbeta sequencing covered scalp tissue and sorted CD4+ and CD8+ peripheral blood T cells from patchy and totalis/universalis alopecia areata patients and healthy controls. Tofacitinib-treated patients had biopsies at baseline and at 4 and 24 weeks of treatment, with a later scalp biopsy in several patients. Clonality in the scalp was compared among normal scalp (n=4), patchy alopecia areata scalp (n=8), and alopecia totalis/universalis scalp (n=8). RNA was obtained with the PAXgene miRNA kit for fixed scalp, the miRNeasy kit for PBMCs, and the RNeasy kit for mouse skin. TCRbeta CDR3 regions were amplified by immunoSEQ multiplex PCR using 35 Vbeta forward and 13 Jbeta reverse primers.

On the study overall, not on this receptor specifically: Scalp TCR repertoire analysis is complicated because resident alphabeta T cells in normal human skin are also sequenced, whereas mouse skin is dominated by gammadelta T cells. Higher clonality and more expanded CD8+ clones were observed in lesional scalp than in normal scalp, particularly in alopecia totalis/universalis, a finding suggestive of antigenic drive. Compared with mice, TCR sequences shared between patients were less clear, possibly partly because of HLA diversity across the patient population. The treated cohort was small, with a single nonresponder, so links between baseline CD8+ expansion and response need larger studies. Scalp clonality and the number of expanded CD8+ clones among the top 100 scalp clones were significantly decreased by tofacitinib. During tofacitinib treatment, many expanded lesional clones remained in scalp and blood, and this persistence may partly explain relapse after treatment is stopped.

In light of the paper, this sample's time point label describes: less than five weeks on oral tofacitinib. The treatment or condition label, read with the paper, signifies: oral pan-JAK inhibitor, 5-10 mg twice daily. From alopecia areata patients, peripheral blood was collected along with lesional scalp punch biopsies. PBMCs were isolated by density centrifugation and stained for CD3, CD4 and CD8, after which CD4+ and CD8+ T cells were sorted on a FACSAria. Receptors were amplified or captured by the immunoSEQ multiplex PCR assay. For TCR sequencing, RNA was extracted from every sample and reverse transcribed into cDNA to serve as template. First-strand cDNA was synthesized using SuperScript III with a 2:1 mix of oligo-dT and random hexamers. A synthetic immune receptor repertoire was used to gauge amplification bias, and whatever bias remained was removed computationally. Per the source publication's procedure: Raw reads were preprocessed to remove errors, and CDR3 was defined by IMGT conventions from the conserved cysteine to phenylalanine. To get clonality, Shannon entropy was normalized by log2 of the number of productive unique TCRs and the result was subtracted from 1. CD4 or CD8 identity of scalp clones was inferred by cross-referencing scalp TCRbeta sequences with sorted blood CD4 and CD8 repertoires. TCRdb provides this immuneACCESS table in a form limited to in-frame rearrangements. Some clones are lacking; in checked studies, under half of them reflect an unresolved V gene, and why the rest are absent is not known. D and trimming were read from the DNA, whereas the V and J calls and clone size are those reported in that table. The sample table records over 200,000 clones; 55% to 70% of these occur just once. More than 3.5% of the sample is taken by the ten largest.

Recombination linked TRBV7-9 to TRBJ1-2; the D gene is perhaps TRBD1, from 6 matching bases. Sequencing was performed on CD4+ T cells sorted from blood, taken at week 4, from a patient treated with tofacitinib. This receptor was identified in a human donor with alopecia areata. The nucleotides read TGTGCCAGCAGCCCCCCAGGGGCTAACTATGGCTACACCTTC. It translates as CASSPPGANYGYTF.